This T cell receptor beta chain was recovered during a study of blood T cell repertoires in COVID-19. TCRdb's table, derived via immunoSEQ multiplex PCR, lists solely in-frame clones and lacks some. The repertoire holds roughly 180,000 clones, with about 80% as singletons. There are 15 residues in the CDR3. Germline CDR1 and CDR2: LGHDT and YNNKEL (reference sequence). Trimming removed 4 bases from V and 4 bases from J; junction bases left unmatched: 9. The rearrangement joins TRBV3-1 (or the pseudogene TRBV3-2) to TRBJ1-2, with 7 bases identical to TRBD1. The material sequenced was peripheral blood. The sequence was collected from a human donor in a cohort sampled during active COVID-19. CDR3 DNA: TGTGCCAGCAGCCCGACAGGGAGGAATGTCTATGGCTACACCTTC. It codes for CASSPTGRNVYGYTF.